One sample yielded the 2 T cell receptor beta chains listed below, sequenced in a study of blood T cell repertoires in COVID-19. Profiled with immunoSEQ multiplex PCR; TCRdb holds only in-frame clones, not every one. The sample lists over 400,000 clones, around 85% seen once, with under 9.5% in the top ten. Sample: PBMCs or T cells enriched from blood (not recorded which). Every receptor here comes from a woman aged 60 to 75 who had recovered from COVID-19.

The chain couples TRBV10-3 to TRBJ1-5, with unresolved D. The V end lost 5 bases, the J end lost 5 bases, and 10 bases lay between the germline ends. This CDR3 region has 13 residues. CDR1 and CDR2 (germline): ENHRY, SYGVKD. CDR3 sequence (DNA): TGTGCCATCAGTCTTTCGAGAGATCAGCCCCAGCATTTT. Amino acid sequence: CAISLSRDQPQHF.

The chain joins TRBV7-8 to TRBJ1-1, with TRBD1 as a possible D gene (5 bases). Germline values: CDR1 SGHVS, CDR2 FQNEAQ. Deletions cut 1 base from V and 0 bases from J, with 9 bases between. The CDR3 spans 15 residues. CDR3 loop: CASSLGQIMNTEAFF. The CDR3 DNA follows: TGTGCCAGCAGCTTAGGACAGATCATGAACACTGAAGCTTTCTTT.